Below, 10 T cell receptor beta chains from the same sample are listed, as sequenced in a study of blood T cell repertoires in COVID-19 (TCRdb year 2020). Libraries were prepared through the immunoSEQ multiplex PCR assay. Not all clones reach the TCRdb copy of this immuneACCESS table, which keeps in-frame sequences only. Checked studies attribute under half of the gap to unresolved V genes and leave the rest unexplained. For this sample there are 390,000 or so clones; around 87% appear just once. Clones ranked in the top ten supply about 9.4% of the sample. Material for sequencing was PBMCs or T cells enriched from blood (not recorded which). The receptors originated from a woman between 45 and 65 years old who had recovered from COVID-19.

The chain recombines TRBV4-1 with TRBJ2-2, with TRBD1 identical over 10 bases. The CDR3 loop spans 17 amino acids. Trimming took 2 bases from V and 5 from J; bases not matched to a gene: 8. CDR1 and CDR2 (germline): MGHRA, YSYEKL. This CDR3 is CASSQTTTGGATGELFF. Here the CDR3 DNA reads TGCGCCAGCAGCCAAACTACGACAGGGGGCGCGACCGGGGAGCTGTTTTTT.

CDR3 sequence (DNA): TGTGCCAGCAGTTTTAACTCGATCTATGGCTACACCTTC. The encoded protein is CASSFNSIYGYTF. This chain connects TRBV12-3 or TRBV12-4 to TRBJ1-2; D gene uncertain. The CDR3 is 13 residues long. V was clipped by 3 bases and J by 4 bases, with 9 bases between them.

This CDR3 reads CASSETSSDRNNNEQFF. Written as DNA, the CDR3 is TGTGCCAGCAGCGAAACTAGCTCAGACCGAAACAACAATGAGCAGTTCTTC. The chain recombines TRBV13 with TRBJ2-1; D may be TRBD2 (6 bases). CDR3 length: 17 amino acids. Germline assignment: CDR1 PRHDT and CDR2 FYEKMQ (reference sequence). V lost 5 bases, J lost 5 bases, and 22 bases lay in between.

V gene TRBV25-1 combines with J gene TRBJ1-1, with D perhaps TRBD1 (5 bases). The CDR3 runs to 14 residues. Germline CDR1 and CDR2: MGHDK and SYGVNS. The V and J ends lost 5 bases and 0 bases respectively, with 10 bases between them. DNA of the CDR3: TGTGCCAGCAGTTTTGACAGCCTGAACACTGAAGCTTTCTTT. Encoded protein: CASSFDSLNTEAFF.

The rearrangement joins TRBV12-3 or TRBV12-4 to TRBJ2-1; no clear D. The CDR3 covers 12 residues. V lost 8 bases, J lost 6 bases, and 11 bases lay in between. This chain's CDR3 is CASGSPPNEQFF. For the CDR3, the DNA is TGTGCCAGCGGCTCCCCCCCCAATGAGCAGTTCTTC.

This chain links TRBV14 with TRBJ1-2; maybe TRBD1 (6 bases). From germline, CDR1 is SGHDN and CDR2 FVKESK. CDR3 length: 13 amino acids. V lost 3 bases and J lost 4, with 9 bases in between. As DNA, the CDR3 is TGTGCCAGCAGCCACGGACAGCTCTATGGCTACACCTTC. As protein: CASSHGQLYGYTF. Full variable domain (outside the CDR3, taken from reference TRBV14 and TRBJ1-2): EAGVTQFPSHSVIEKGQTVTLRCDPISGHDNLYWYRRVMGKEIKFLLHFVKESKQDESGMPNNRFLAERTGGTYSTLKVQPAELEDSGVYFCASSHGQLYGYTFGSGTRLTVV.

This clone was counted once. The rearrangement links TRBV4-3 to TRBJ2-7; the D gene is possibly TRBD2 (6 bases). This CDR3 is built from 14 residues. Trimming removed 1 base at V and 5 bases at J, with 12 bases between. Germline CDR1 reads LGHNA; CDR2 reads YSLEER. The CDR3 DNA reads as TGCGCCAGCAGCCAAGGAGAGGGGAGGAACGAGCAGTACTTC. Its protein is CASSQGEGRNEQYF.

This chain uses TRBV15 with TRBJ2-3; 8 positions match TRBD1. With V trimmed by 5 bases and J by 6 bases, 13 bases remained unmatched. Germline CDR1 reads LNHNV; CDR2 reads YYDKDF (reference sequence). The CDR3 contains 16 residues. CDR3 nucleotides: TGTGCCACCAGCCCTCTCGGACAGGGCCCTCTGGATACGCAGTATTTT. It is translated as CATSPLGQGPLDTQYF.

V usage is TRBV29-1 and J usage is TRBJ2-7, with no clear D. CDR3 size: 12 residues. V dropped 0 bases and J dropped 2 bases, with 5 bases sitting between them. From germline, CDR1 is SQVTM and CDR2 ANQGSEA. CDR3 amino acids: CSVEDEAYEQYF. CDR3 in DNA: TGCAGCGTTGAAGATGAGGCCTACGAGCAGTACTTC.

This rearrangement joins TRBV11-2 to TRBJ2-1; 13 bases map to TRBD2. V was pared by 4 bases and J by 8 bases, with 14 bases of the junction left unmatched. Germline lookup yields CDR1 SGHAT and CDR2 FQNNGV. This CDR3 contains 18 residues. The CDR3 DNA reads as TGTGCCAGCAGCTCAACCCTTACTAGCGGGGGGGCACTGGATGAGCAGTTCTTC. Translated: CASSSTLTSGGALDEQFF.